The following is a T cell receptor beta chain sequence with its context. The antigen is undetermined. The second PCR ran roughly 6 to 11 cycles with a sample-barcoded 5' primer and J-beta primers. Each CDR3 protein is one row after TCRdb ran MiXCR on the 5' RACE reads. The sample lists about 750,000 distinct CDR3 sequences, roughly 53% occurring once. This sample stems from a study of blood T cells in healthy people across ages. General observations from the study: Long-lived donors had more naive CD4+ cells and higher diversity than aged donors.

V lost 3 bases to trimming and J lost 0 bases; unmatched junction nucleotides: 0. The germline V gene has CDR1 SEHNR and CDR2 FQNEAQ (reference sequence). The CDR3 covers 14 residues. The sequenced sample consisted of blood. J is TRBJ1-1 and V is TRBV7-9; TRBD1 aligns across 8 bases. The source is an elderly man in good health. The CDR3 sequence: CASSLGQVNTEAFF. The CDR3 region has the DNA TGTGCCAGCAGCTTGGGACAGGTGAACACTGAAGCTTTCTTT.